The 13 T cell receptor beta chains in this list originate from one sample, sequenced in a study of cytomegalovirus exposure and HLA in healthy donors listed by TCRdb under 2017. Libraries were made using the immunoSEQ multiplex PCR assay. For the multiplex PCR, a mixture combining 60 forward primers for TCR Vbeta segments and 13 reverse primers for TCR Jbeta segments was used. This is the immuneACCESS table as TCRdb keeps it, with only in-frame sequences that have V and J called. A part of the clones is gone; compared with another copy, unresolved V genes explain less than half, and the rest is unexplained. The sample table shows 150,000 to 200,000 clones, and over 65% are seen once. Around 1.6% of the sample goes to the ten largest clones. The sequencing sample was made of PBMCs. The receptor source for this set is a man younger than 30 in good health and CMV-seronegative.

The rearrangement links TRBV5-1 to TRBJ1-1, with 9 positions matching TRBD1. This CDR3 is 14 amino acids long. V trimming: 1 base; J trimming: 4 bases; junction bases outside the gene matches: 2. CDR1 and CDR2 from the germline V gene are SGHRS and YFSETQ. Here the CDR3 reads CASSLWTGATEAFF. The CDR3 DNA reads as TGCGCCAGCAGCTTGTGGACAGGGGCCACTGAAGCTTTCTTT.

This chain uses TRBV2 with TRBJ2-5; D remains unclear. The CDR3 is 16 residues long. The germline gives CDR1 SNHLY, CDR2 FYNNEI. The V end lost 3 bases, the J end lost 0 bases, and 14 bases lay between the germline ends. The CDR3 region is CASSDASTTYQETQYF. The CDR3 DNA follows: TGTGCCAGCAGTGACGCGAGCACTACGTACCAAGAGACCCAGTACTTC.

The chain links TRBV5-1 to TRBJ2-7; 10 bases map to TRBD1. The CDR3 has 15 amino acids. Germline lookup yields CDR1 SGHRS and CDR2 YFSETQ. V dropped 4 bases and J dropped 3; count of bases not matched to a gene: 7. The CDR3, as DNA: TGCGCCAGCAGCGATCCGGGACAGGGGATCTACGAGCAGTACTTC. Residues: CASSDPGQGIYEQYF.

The chain couples TRBV10-3 to TRBJ2-1, with 14 bases fitting TRBD2. CDR1 is ENHRY, CDR2 SYGVKD, per germline. This CDR3 is 14 amino acids long. V was clipped by 7 bases and J by 9 bases; unmatched bases: 5. Here the CDR3 reads CAIKGLAGVGEQFF. In nucleotides, the CDR3 is TGTGCCATCAAGGGACTAGCGGGAGTTGGTGAGCAGTTCTTC.

The CDR3: CASSRGQGGTQHF. In DNA, the CDR3 is TGTGCCAGCAGTAGAGGACAGGGCGGAACCCAGCATTTT. The chain carries TRBV27 and TRBJ1-5; 8 nucleotides agree with TRBD1. The CDR3 is 13 amino acids. Germline V gene lookup returns CDR1 MNHEY and CDR2 SMNVEV (reference sequence). V dropped 5 bases and J dropped 11; count of bases not matched to a gene: 8.

This chain joins TRBV14 and TRBJ2-1; TRBD2 agrees at 8 bases. Germline CDR1 reads SGHDN; CDR2 reads FVKESK. The CDR3 has 18 residues. J was trimmed by 4 bases and V by 0 bases; bases with no gene match: 11. CDR3 DNA: TGTGCCAGCAGCCAAGATCGACTCAGCGGGGGCCATTACAATGAGCAGTTCTTC. Translated, it gives CASSQDRLSGGHYNEQFF.

The chain employs TRBV5-5 and TRBJ1-5, with TRBD1 matching 7 bases. Germline lookup yields CDR1 SGHKS and CDR2 YYEKEE (reference sequence). This CDR3 comprises 15 residues. The J segment lost 0 bases and the V segment lost 4 bases, leaving 4 bases of the junction unmatched. The CDR3: CASSRQGYSNQPQHF. CDR3 in DNA: TGTGCCAGCAGCCGACAGGGATATAGCAATCAGCCCCAGCATTTT.

The J gene is TRBJ2-7, the V gene TRBV7-2, with 7 bases lining up with TRBD2. The CDR3 loop spans 17 amino acids. V lost 0 bases and J lost 0; bases outside the gene matches: 8. From germline, CDR1 is SGHTA and CDR2 FQGNSA. The CDR3 DNA reads TGTGCCAGCAGCTTAGCCCCCAGCGGGGCGAACTCCTACGAGCAGTACTTC. The encoded protein is CASSLAPSGANSYEQYF.

In this sample, this clone turned up once. The chain links TRBV14 to TRBJ2-3; 9 bases align to TRBD2. The trim removed 0 bases at V and 6 bases at J, leaving 10 bases unmatched. Germline assignment: CDR1 SGHDN and CDR2 FVKESK. CDR3 length: 17 amino acids. The CDR3 DNA reads as TGTGCCAGCAGCCAAGAGAATCGAGCGGGAGGAAGGGATACGCAGTATTTT. Translated: CASSQENRAGGRDTQYF.

This chain uses TRBV6-1 with TRBJ1-3; 9 nucleotides agree with TRBD1. This CDR3 contains 18 residues. Germline trimming cut 4 bases from V and 2 bases from J; bases unmatched to any gene: 12. The germline V gene encodes CDR1 MNHNS and CDR2 SASEGT. For the CDR3, the DNA is TGTGCCAGCAGTGTGACCCCGCCACAGGGGGCTGCTGGAAACACCATATATTTT. Translating gives CASSVTPPQGAAGNTIYF.

A few counts support this clone. The V and J genes are TRBV29-1 and TRBJ2-1; maybe TRBD2 (5 bases). This CDR3 has 15 amino acids. CDR1 and CDR2 from the germline V gene are SQVTM and ANQGSEA. The V and J ends lost 1 base and 1 base respectively, with 11 bases between them. The CDR3 region is CSVEGGESSYNEQFF. The CDR3, as DNA: TGCAGCGTTGAAGGTGGGGAGTCTTCCTACAATGAGCAGTTCTTC.

This clone appeared once. This chain links TRBV5-1 with TRBJ2-5; tentative D call: TRBD1 (7 bases). This CDR3 spans 14 amino acids. In germline, CDR1 is SGHRS, CDR2 YFSETQ. V was cut by 4 bases and J by 5 bases, with 15 bases left in between. The CDR3 DNA reads TGCGCCAGCAGCCCCCCGACAGGGAGGGAGACCCAGTACTTC. Translating gives CASSPPTGRETQYF.

This clone was seen only once. The chain recombines TRBV2 with TRBJ2-7; weak D call: TRBD2 (6 bases). Germline lookup yields CDR1 SNHLY and CDR2 FYNNEI. CDR3 length equals 12 residues. V was clipped by 4 bases and J by 4 bases, with 8 bases between them. Here the CDR3 reads CASSGLVYEQYF. CDR3 sequence (DNA): TGTGCCAGCAGTGGACTAGTTTACGAGCAGTACTTC. Full variable domain (rest looked up from reference TRBV2 and TRBJ2-7): EPEVTQTPSHQVTQMGQEVILRCVPISNHLYFYWYRQILGQKVEFLVSFYNNEISEKSEIFDDQFSVERPDGSNFTLKIRSTKLEDSAMYFCASSGLVYEQYFGPGTRLTVT.